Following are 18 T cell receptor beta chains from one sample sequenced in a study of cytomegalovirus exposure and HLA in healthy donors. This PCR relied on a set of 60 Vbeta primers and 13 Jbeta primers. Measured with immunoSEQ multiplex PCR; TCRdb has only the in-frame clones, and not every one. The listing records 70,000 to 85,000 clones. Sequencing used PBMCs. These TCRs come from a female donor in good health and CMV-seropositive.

The CDR3 reads CASSPLPGTENPYEQYF. CDR3 nucleotides: TGTGCCAGCTCACCTCTCCCGGGGACAGAGAACCCCTACGAGCAGTACTTC. The rearrangement links TRBV18 to TRBJ2-7, with TRBD1 identical over 7 bases. The V and J ends lost 3 bases and 2 bases, in that order; junction bases with no gene match: 13. Germline V CDR1 and CDR2: KGHSH, LQKENI. The CDR3 contains 17 residues.

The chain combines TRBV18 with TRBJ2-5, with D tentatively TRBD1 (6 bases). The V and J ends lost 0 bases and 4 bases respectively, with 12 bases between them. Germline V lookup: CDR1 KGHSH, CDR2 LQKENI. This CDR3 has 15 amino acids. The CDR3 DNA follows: TGTGCCAGCTCACCACCGAGCAGGGGTGGAGAGACCCAGTACTTC. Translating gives CASSPPSRGGETQYF.

The CDR3 loop reads CASSQDLGGTGNEKLFF. CDR3 DNA: TGCGCCAGCAGCCAAGATTTAGGAGGGACAGGGAATGAAAAACTGTTTTTT. The J gene is TRBJ1-4, the V gene TRBV4-3; 9 bases fit TRBD1. Germline trimming cut 0 bases from V and 5 bases from J; bases unmatched to any gene: 7. Germline-derived CDR1 and CDR2 are LGHNA and YSLEER. There are 17 residues in the CDR3.

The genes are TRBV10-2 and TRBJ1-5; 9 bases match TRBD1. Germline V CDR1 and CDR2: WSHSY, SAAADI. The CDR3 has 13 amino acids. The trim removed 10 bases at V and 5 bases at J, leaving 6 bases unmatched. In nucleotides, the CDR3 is TGCGCCACCAGGGACAGGGTTCATCAGCCCCAGCATTTT. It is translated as CATRDRVHQPQHF.

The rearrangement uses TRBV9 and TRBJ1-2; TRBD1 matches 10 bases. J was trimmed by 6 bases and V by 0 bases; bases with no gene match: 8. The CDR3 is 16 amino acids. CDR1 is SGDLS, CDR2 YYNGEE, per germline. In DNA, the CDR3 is TGTGCCAGCAGCGTAGGTGACAGGGGGCGCTTGGATGGCTACACCTTC. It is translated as CASSVGDRGRLDGYTF.

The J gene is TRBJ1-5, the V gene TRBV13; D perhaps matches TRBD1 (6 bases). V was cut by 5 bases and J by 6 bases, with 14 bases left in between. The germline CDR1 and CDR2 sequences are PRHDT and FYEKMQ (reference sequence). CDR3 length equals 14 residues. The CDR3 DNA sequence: TGTGCCAGCAGCGTACAGGGTTCTGGTCAGCCCCAGCATTTT. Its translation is CASSVQGSGQPQHF.

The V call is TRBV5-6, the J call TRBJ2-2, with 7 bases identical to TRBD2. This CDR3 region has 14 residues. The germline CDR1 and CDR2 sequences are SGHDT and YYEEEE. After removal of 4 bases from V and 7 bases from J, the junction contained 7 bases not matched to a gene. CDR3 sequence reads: CASSHRLAIGELFF. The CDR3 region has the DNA TGTGCCAGCAGCCATAGACTAGCTATCGGGGAGCTGTTTTTT.

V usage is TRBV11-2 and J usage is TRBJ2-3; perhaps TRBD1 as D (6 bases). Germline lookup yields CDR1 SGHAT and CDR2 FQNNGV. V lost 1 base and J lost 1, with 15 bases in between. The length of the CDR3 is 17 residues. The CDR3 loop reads CASSLVHLGHRTDTQYF. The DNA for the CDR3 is TGTGCCAGCAGCTTAGTCCACCTGGGACACCGCACAGATACGCAGTATTTT.

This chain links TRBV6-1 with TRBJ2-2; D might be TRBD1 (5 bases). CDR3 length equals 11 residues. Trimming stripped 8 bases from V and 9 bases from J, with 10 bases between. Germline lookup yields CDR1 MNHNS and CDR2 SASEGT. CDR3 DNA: TGTGCCAGCGACGGACAACGGGAGCTGTTTTTT. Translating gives CASDGQRELFF.

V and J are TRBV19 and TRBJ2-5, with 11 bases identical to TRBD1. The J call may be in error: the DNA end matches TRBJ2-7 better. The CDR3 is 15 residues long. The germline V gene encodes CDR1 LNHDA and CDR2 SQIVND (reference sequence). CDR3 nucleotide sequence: TGTGCCAGTAGTACCAAGGGACAGGGGGACTACGAGCAGTACTTC. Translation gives CASSTKGQGDYEQYF.

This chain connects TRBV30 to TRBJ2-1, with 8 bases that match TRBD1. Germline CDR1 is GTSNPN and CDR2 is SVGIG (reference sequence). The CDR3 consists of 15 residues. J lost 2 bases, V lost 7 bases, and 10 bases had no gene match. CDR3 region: CASTRETGAYNEQFF. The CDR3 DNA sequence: TGTGCCTCTACCCGCGAGACAGGGGCCTACAATGAGCAGTTCTTC.

The CDR3 DNA follows: TGTGCCAGCAGTTACTCGGACTCCTACGAGCAGTACTTC. Translating it yields CASSYSDSYEQYF. V is TRBV6-5 and J is TRBJ2-5; D is undetermined. TRBJ2-7 explains the end of the DNA better; the J call may be wrong. In germline, CDR1 is MNHEY, CDR2 SVGAGI. The CDR3 consists of 13 residues.

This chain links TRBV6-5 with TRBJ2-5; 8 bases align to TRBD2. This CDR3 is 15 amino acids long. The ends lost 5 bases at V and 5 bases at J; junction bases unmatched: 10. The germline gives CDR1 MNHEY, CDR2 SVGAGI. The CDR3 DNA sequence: TGTGCCAGCAGTAATGCGGGACTAGGGGCGGAGACCCAGTACTTC. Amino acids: CASSNAGLGAETQYF.

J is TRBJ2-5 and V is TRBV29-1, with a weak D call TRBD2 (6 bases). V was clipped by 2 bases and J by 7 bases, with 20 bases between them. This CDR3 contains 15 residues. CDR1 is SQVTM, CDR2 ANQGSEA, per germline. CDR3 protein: CSVERQREVKVTQYF. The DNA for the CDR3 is TGCAGCGTTGAACGTCAGAGGGAGGTTAAGGTGACCCAGTACTTC.

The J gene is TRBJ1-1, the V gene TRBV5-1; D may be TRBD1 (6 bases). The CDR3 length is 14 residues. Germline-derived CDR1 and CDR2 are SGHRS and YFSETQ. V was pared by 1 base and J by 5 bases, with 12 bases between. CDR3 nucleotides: TGCGCCAGCAGCTTGAAGGATAGGGGGACTGAAGCTTTCTTT. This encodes CASSLKDRGTEAFF.

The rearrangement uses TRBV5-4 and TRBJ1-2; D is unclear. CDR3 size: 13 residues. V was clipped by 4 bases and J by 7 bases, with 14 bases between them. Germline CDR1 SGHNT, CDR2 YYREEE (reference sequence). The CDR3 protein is CASSPQDEGGYTF. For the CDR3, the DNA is TGTGCCAGCAGCCCCCAGGACGAGGGTGGCTACACCTTC.

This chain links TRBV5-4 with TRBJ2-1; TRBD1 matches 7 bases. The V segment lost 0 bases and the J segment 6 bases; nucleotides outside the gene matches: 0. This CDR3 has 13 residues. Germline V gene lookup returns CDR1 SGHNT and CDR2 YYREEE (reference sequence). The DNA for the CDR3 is TGTGCCAGCAGCTTGGCAGGGGGCAATGAGCAGTTCTTC. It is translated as CASSLAGGNEQFF.

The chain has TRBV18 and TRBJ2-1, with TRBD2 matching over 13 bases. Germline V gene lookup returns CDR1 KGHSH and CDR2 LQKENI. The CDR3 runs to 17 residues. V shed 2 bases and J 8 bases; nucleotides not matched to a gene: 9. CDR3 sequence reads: CASSPRTSGRAVHEQFF. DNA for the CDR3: TGTGCCAGCTCACCAAGAACTAGCGGGAGGGCTGTGCATGAGCAGTTCTTC.